This TCR beta chain was sequenced during a study of regulatory T cells in long-lasting Graves disease. Time point denoted: persistent/refractory GD, antithyroid drugs over 5 years with positive TRAb. RNA extracted from PBMCs served as the sequencing template. A volume of 9 to 9.5 milliliters of peripheral blood was collected in EDTA tubes. Through Arm-PCR of CDR3 regions and iRepertoire HTBI primers, TCR beta libraries were built. Via MiXCR, TCRdb re-called the multiplex PCR reads, giving one row per CDR3 protein. The data show roughly 500,000 distinct CDR3 sequences, 20% to 25% seen once. A few counts support this clonotype. The sequencing here drew on peripheral blood mononuclear cells (PBMCs), taken when the disease was refractory, from a patient treated with antithyroid drugs. This TCR came from a female donor with Graves disease.

CDR3: CASSEAGLADEQYF. CDR3 bases: TGCGCCAGCAGTGAGGCAGGACTAGCGGACGAGCAGTACTTC. The chain combines TRBV10-1 with TRBJ2-7; 10 bases match TRBD2. V lost 2 bases to trimming and J lost 5 bases; unmatched junction nucleotides: 3. The CDR3 is 14 residues long. Germline CDR1 WNHNN, CDR2 SYGVQD (reference sequence).